These T cell receptor beta chains were read from a single sample in a study of T cells in Graves' hyperthyroidism and ophthalmopathy. TCRdb reprocessed the multiplex PCR reads via MiXCR and lists one record per CDR3 protein. The table has hundreds of thousands of distinct CDR3 sequences, around 16% seen once. The sample taken for sequencing was blood. Every receptor here comes from a middle-aged woman with Graves' ophthalmopathy. The CDR3 runs from the conserved cysteine through the conserved F or W. A D gene is named only where the DNA matches it firmly. Clone size, where shown, is once, few, many, or a class for clones that have expanded.

clone_size,d_call,j_call,v_call,cdr3_nt,cdr3_aa
-,TRBD1,TRBJ1-6,TRBV5-1,TGCGCCAGCAGCCCCGAAGGGACAGGGGCGCCCCTCCACTTT,CASSPEGTGAPLHF
-,-,TRBJ2-5,TRBV19,TGTGCCAGTAGTTCCCCAGGGATACGGGAGACCCAGTACTTC,CASSSPGIRETQYF
many,TRBD2,TRBJ2-2,TRBV5-1,TGCGCCAGCAGCGGACTAGCGGGAAACACCGGGGAGCTGTTTTTT,CASSGLAGNTGELFF
few,-,TRBJ1-2,TRBV6-5,TGTGCCAGCAGTTACTCCCAGCTACTCGGATTTTATGGCTACACCTTC,CASSYSQLLGFYGYTF
-,TRBD2,TRBJ2-3,TRBV7-3,TGTGCCAGCAGCCCCCCACTAGCGGGGATGGCAGATACGCAGTATTTT,CASSPPLAGMADTQYF
many,TRBD2,TRBJ2-1,TRBV20-1,TGCAGTGCACGGACGGGAGGGCGAACTAAACATGGGCAGTTCTTC,CSARTGGRTKHGQFF
few,TRBD1,TRBJ2-7,TRBV20-1,TGCAGTGCTTTTGACAGGGGGCGCCCCTACGAGCAGTACTTC,CSAFDRGRPYEQYF
few,TRBD2,TRBJ2-5,TRBV5-6,TGTGCCAGCAGCGCAGATACCGGGACTAGCGGGCCCAAAGAGACCCAGTACTTC,CASSADTGTSGPKETQYF
-,-,TRBJ1-1,TRBV5-1,TGCGCCAGCAGCTTGGGAGCAGGATTAAACACTGAAGCTTTCTTT,CASSLGAGLNTEAFF
few,-,TRBJ2-7,TRBV3-1,TGTGCCAGCAGCCAATCGACAGGTGCACCCTACGAGCAGTACTTC,CASSQSTGAPYEQYF
-,TRBD1,TRBJ1-6,TRBV2,TGTGCCAGCACCCGAGATGGACAGGGGTGGAATTCACCCCTCCACTTT,CASTRDGQGWNSPLHF
many,TRBD2,TRBJ2-1,TRBV5-1,TGCGCCAGCTCTAGGACGGGAGGGCCCTCCTACAATGAGCAGTTCTTC,CASSRTGGPSYNEQFF
many,TRBD1,TRBJ1-6,TRBV30,TGTGCCTGGAGCCAGGGACAGTATAATTCACCCCTCCACTTT,CAWSQGQYNSPLHF
-,TRBD1,TRBJ2-5,TRBV25-1,TGTGCCAGCCGGAGGGACAGGGGGTTGGAGACCCAGTACTTC,CASRRDRGLETQYF
many,TRBD2,TRBJ2-7,TRBV5-6,TGTGCCAGCAGCGGTACTAGCGGGAGGGCTTCCTACGAGCAGTACTTC,CASSGTSGRASYEQYF
few,TRBD2,TRBJ2-7,TRBV6-1,TGTGCCAGCAGCCAGACTAGCGGGAGGTACGAGCAGTACTTC,CASSQTSGRYEQYF
few,TRBD1,TRBJ2-2,TRBV29-1,TGCAGCGCGACCAGGGGGGGGGAGCTGTTTTTT,CSATRGGELFF
-,-,TRBJ2-3,TRBV10-3,TGTGCCACAGGATCTTTAGACACAGATACGCAGTATTTT,CATGSLDTDTQYF